The table lists the clone carrying this T cell receptor beta chain with many counts. Its antigen is unidentified. Regarding time point: healthy volunteer bleed at 6 weeks. Total RNA was isolated from unfractionated whole blood. It was the library that attached unique molecular identifiers to individual cDNA molecules. How the authors handled the data: TCR counts had a median of around 94,000 per sample and spanned roughly 23,224 to 750,000. Each CDR3 protein gets one entry after TCRdb re-called the RACE reads with MiXCR. TCRdb's processing, not the study's, gives the V and J calls here. Here the sample spans over 35,000 distinct CDR3 sequences, about 3.7% being singletons. The data derive from a study of human T cells and chemical hapten exposure. The overall study: Slight differences in pooled library volume were the main source of varying TCR yields across samples.

Study-wide results and caveats: The number of TCRs above 1 in 1000 frequency did not change after DPC sensitization.

Germline values: CDR1 LGHNA, CDR2 YNFKEQ. The CDR3 has 14 amino acids. V was trimmed by 0 bases and J by 4 bases, leaving 10 bases between them. Sample: whole blood. This sequence originates from a human donor in good health. Some clones in this sample may be carry-over from other donors' samples. The J gene is TRBJ2-7, the V gene TRBV4-2; no firm D call. The CDR3 sequence is CASSQEKIGYEQYF. The CDR3 DNA is TGTGCCAGCAGCCAAGAAAAGATCGGGTACGAGCAGTACTTC.